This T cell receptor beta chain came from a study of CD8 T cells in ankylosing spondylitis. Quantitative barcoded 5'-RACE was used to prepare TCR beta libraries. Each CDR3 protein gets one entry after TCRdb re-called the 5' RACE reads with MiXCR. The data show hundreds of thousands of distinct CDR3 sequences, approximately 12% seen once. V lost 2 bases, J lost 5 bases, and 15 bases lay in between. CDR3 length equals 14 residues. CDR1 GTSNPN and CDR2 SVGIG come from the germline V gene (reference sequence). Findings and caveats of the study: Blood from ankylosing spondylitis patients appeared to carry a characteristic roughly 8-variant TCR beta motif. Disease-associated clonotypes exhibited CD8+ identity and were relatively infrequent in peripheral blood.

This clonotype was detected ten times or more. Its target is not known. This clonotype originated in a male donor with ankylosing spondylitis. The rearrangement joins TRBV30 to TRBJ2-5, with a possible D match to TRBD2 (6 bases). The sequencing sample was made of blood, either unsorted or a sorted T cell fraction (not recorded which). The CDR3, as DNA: TGTGCCTGGAGTCGTGGACTAAGATTGGAGACCCAGTACTTC. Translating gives CAWSRGLRLETQYF.